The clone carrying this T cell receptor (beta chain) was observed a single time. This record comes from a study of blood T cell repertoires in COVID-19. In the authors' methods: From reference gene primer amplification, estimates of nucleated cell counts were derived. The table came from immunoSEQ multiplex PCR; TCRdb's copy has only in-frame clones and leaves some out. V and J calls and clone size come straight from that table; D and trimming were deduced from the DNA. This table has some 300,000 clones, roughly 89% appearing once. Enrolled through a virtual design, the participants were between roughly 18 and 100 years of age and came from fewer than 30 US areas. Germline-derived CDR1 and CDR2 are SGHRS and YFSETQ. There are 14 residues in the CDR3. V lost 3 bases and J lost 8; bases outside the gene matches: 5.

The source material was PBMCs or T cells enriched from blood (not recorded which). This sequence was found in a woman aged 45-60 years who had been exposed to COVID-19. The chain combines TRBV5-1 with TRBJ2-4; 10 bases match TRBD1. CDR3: CASSYGQGVDIQYF. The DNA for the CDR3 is TGCGCCAGCAGCTACGGACAGGGGGTGGACATTCAGTACTTC.